The rows below give T cell receptor beta chains drawn from one sample of a study of blood T cell repertoires in COVID-19. Assay used: immunoSEQ multiplex PCR; TCRdb lists only in-frame clones, some missing. The table has around 130,000 clones, around three quarters seen once. The sequenced material came from peripheral blood. The receptors were sampled from a human donor in a cohort sampled during active COVID-19. Each CDR3 is given with its conserved first and last residue. Fields, in order: CDR3 length, V gene, J gene, D gene, clone size, CDR3 protein, CDR3 DNA. A D gene is named only where the DNA matches it firmly. A clone size is listed for some rows: how often the clone was seen (once, few, many), or a class if it is expanded.

13,TRBV14,TRBJ2-7,NA,once,CASSPRDTYEQYF,TGTGCCAGCAGCCCCCGGGACACCTACGAGCAGTACTTC
17,TRBV30,TRBJ1-5,NA,NA,CAWSSGVSPYSNQPQHF,TGTGCCTGGAGTTCCGGGGTCTCTCCTTATAGCAATCAGCCCCAGCATTTT
17,TRBV11-2,TRBJ2-7,NA,NA,CASSWGGPGQETYEQYF,TGTGCCAGCAGCTGGGGGGGACCGGGACAGGAGACCTACGAGCAGTACTTC
14,TRBV28,TRBJ2-1,NA,NA,CASSPGWSYNEQFF,TGTGCCAGCAGTCCCGGGTGGTCCTACAATGAGCAGTTCTTC
17,TRBV3-1/TRBV3-2,TRBJ1-2,NA,NA,CASSQPPRRGRTDGYTF,TGTGCCAGCAGCCAACCCCCTCGCCGGGGAAGAACGGATGGCTACACCTTC
14,TRBV5-6,TRBJ2-7,TRBD1,NA,CASSGQGSAYEQYF,TGTGCCAGCAGTGGACAGGGCTCGGCCTACGAGCAGTACTTC
14,TRBV10-1,TRBJ2-2,NA,NA,CASRDSFNTGELFF,TGCGCCAGCAGGGACAGCTTTAACACCGGGGAGCTGTTTTTT
17,TRBV5-4,TRBJ2-3,NA,NA,CASSPGRSLRGTDTQYF,TGTGCCAGCAGCCCGGGTAGGTCCCTCCGGGGAACAGATACGCAGTATTTT
15,TRBV5-5,TRBJ1-4,TRBD1,NA,CASSYGQGRGEKLFF,TGTGCCAGCAGCTACGGACAGGGCCGGGGTGAAAAACTGTTTTTT
13,TRBV2,TRBJ1-4,NA,few,CAGEDGSNEKLFF,TGTGCCGGGGAGGACGGATCTAATGAAAAACTGTTTTTT
15,TRBV7-9,TRBJ2-1,TRBD1,NA,CANTKGDRAYNEQFF,TGTGCCAACACAAAAGGGGACAGGGCCTACAATGAGCAGTTCTTC
15,TRBV4-1,TRBJ1-2,TRBD1,NA,CASAGTGGRNYGYTF,TGCGCCAGCGCCGGGACAGGGGGCCGTAACTATGGCTACACCTTC
15,TRBV6-1,TRBJ1-1,NA,NA,CASSEAGFVGREAFF,TGTGCCAGCAGTGAGGCAGGTTTCGTGGGTAGGGAAGCTTTCTTT
16,TRBV6-4,TRBJ1-2,TRBD1,NA,CASKPDWTGKVRGYTF,TGTGCCAGCAAGCCTGACTGGACAGGGAAGGTTCGTGGCTACACCTTC
13,TRBV10-2,TRBJ2-4,NA,once,CASSEFSKNIQYF,TGCGCCAGCAGTGAGTTTAGCAAAAACATTCAGTACTTC
12,TRBV7-9,TRBJ2-7,NA,NA,CASSSQGVEQYF,TGTGCCAGCAGCTCACAGGGCGTCGAGCAGTACTTC
14,TRBV5-1,TRBJ2-5,NA,NA,CASSQLATGETQYF,TGCGCCAGCAGTCAGTTAGCGACGGGAGAGACCCAGTACTTC
17,TRBV7-8,TRBJ1-6,TRBD1,once,CASSLAGTGSYNSPLHF,TGTGCCAGCAGCTTAGCCGGGACAGGGTCCTATAATTCACCCCTCCACTTT
15,TRBV27,TRBJ1-1,NA,NA,CASSRQSILNTEAFF,TGTGCCAGCAGTAGACAGTCAATATTGAACACTGAAGCTTTCTTT
14,TRBV9,TRBJ1-1,TRBD1,NA,CASSRTGRQGEAFF,TGTGCCAGCAGCCGGACTGGGAGACAGGGCGAAGCTTTCTTT
16,TRBV7-9,TRBJ2-7,TRBD1,NA,CASSLGARNRGYEQYF,TGTGCCAGCAGCTTAGGCGCTCGAAACAGGGGCTACGAGCAGTACTTC
16,TRBV7-4,TRBJ2-5,NA,NA,CASSLAGCGRRETQYF,TGTGCCAGCAGCTTAGCGGGGTGTGGAAGGAGGGAGACCCAGTACTTC
15,TRBV11-2,TRBJ1-6,NA,NA,CASSLGSGAVGELHF,TGTGCCAGCAGCTTAGGATCGGGTGCAGTAGGGGAACTCCACTTT
15,TRBV3-1/TRBV3-2,TRBJ1-1,TRBD1,NA,CASSQEDRAVTEAFF,TGTGCCAGCAGCCAAGAGGACAGGGCGGTCACTGAAGCTTTCTTT
15,TRBV5-1,TRBJ1-2,TRBD1,NA,CASSPSRGRGYGYTF,TGCGCCAGCAGCCCCTCCAGGGGGCGCGGCTATGGCTACACCTTC
14,TRBV9,TRBJ1-2,NA,many,CASSKEGQNYGYTF,TGTGCCAGCAGCAAAGAGGGACAAAACTATGGCTACACCTTC
18,TRBV11-3,TRBJ2-2,TRBD2,NA,CASSLGLAGGANTGELFF,TGTGCCAGCAGCTTAGGACTAGCGGGGGGCGCGAACACCGGGGAGCTGTTTTTT
16,TRBV6-1,TRBJ2-1,TRBD2,NA,CASSVVAGGSYNEQFF,TGTGCCAGCAGTGTCGTTGCGGGGGGCTCCTACAATGAGCAGTTCTTC
15,TRBV7-2,TRBJ2-3,NA,NA,CASSLNGGNTDTQYF,TGTGCCAGCAGCCTAAACGGGGGTAACACAGATACGCAGTATTTT
15,TRBV2,TRBJ1-6,TRBD1,NA,CASSDGTGYGSPLHF,TGTGCCAGCAGTGATGGGACAGGGTATGGGTCACCCCTCCACTTT
15,TRBV11-2,TRBJ1-1,TRBD1,NA,CASNRPGGKNTEAFF,TGTGCCAGCAATCGACCAGGGGGCAAGAACACTGAAGCTTTCTTT
13,TRBV5-1,TRBJ1-4,TRBD1,NA,CASSQGDGEKLFF,TGCGCCAGCTCACAGGGGGATGGAGAAAAACTGTTTTTT
14,TRBV19,TRBJ1-2,TRBD1,once,CASSIRQGAVGYTF,TGTGCCAGTAGTATCCGACAGGGGGCGGTTGGCTACACCTTC
13,TRBV27,TRBJ1-5,NA,few,CASSPSAKQPQHF,TGTGCCAGCAGTCCGTCCGCGAAACAGCCCCAGCATTTT
17,TRBV28,TRBJ1-5,TRBD1,NA,CASSLRDRDSYYQPQHF,TGTGCCAGCAGTTTGCGGGATCGGGACAGCTATTATCAGCCCCAGCATTTT
13,TRBV6-5,TRBJ1-6,NA,NA,CASRVSINSPLHF,TGTGCCAGCAGGGTATCTATTAATTCACCCCTCCACTTT
14,TRBV5-5,TRBJ2-1,NA,NA,CASSFGQFYNEQFF,TGTGCCAGCAGCTTTGGACAGTTCTACAATGAGCAGTTCTTC
14,TRBV7-9,TRBJ1-5,TRBD1,few,CASSLGQGNQPQHF,TGTGCCAGCAGCCTTGGACAGGGGAATCAGCCCCAGCATTTT
13,TRBV3-1/TRBV3-2,TRBJ2-2,NA,NA,CASSPWATGELFF,TGTGCCAGCAGCCCCTGGGCCACCGGGGAGCTGTTTTTT
17,TRBV5-4,TRBJ1-6,TRBD1,NA,CASSVAGTGARDSPLHF,TGTGCCAGCAGCGTTGCCGGGACAGGGGCCCGAGATTCACCCCTCCACTTT
18,TRBV5-1,TRBJ2-4,NA,few,CASSSDRSFVSVKNIQYF,TGCGCCAGCAGTTCAGACAGGTCCTTCGTCTCTGTCAAAAACATTCAGTACTTC
16,TRBV6-1,TRBJ1-5,NA,NA,CASSELKRRSNQPQHF,TGTGCCAGCAGTGAACTTAAGCGGCGTAGCAATCAGCCCCAGCATTTT
12,TRBV27,TRBJ2-7,TRBD1,NA,CASSSTGTGTYF,TGTGCCAGCAGTTCAACCGGGACAGGGACGTACTTC
14,TRBV6-4,TRBJ1-1,NA,few,CASSPTSANTEAFF,TGTGCCAGCAGCCCGACATCGGCGAACACTGAAGCTTTCTTT
13,TRBV19,TRBJ1-5,NA,NA,CASRQGRNQPQHF,TGTGCCAGTAGACAGGGTCGGAATCAGCCCCAGCATTTT
15,TRBV19,TRBJ1-1,NA,NA,CASSMAPGRNTEAFF,TGTGCCAGTAGTATGGCTCCAGGTCGGAACACTGAAGCTTTCTTT